This T cell receptor (beta chain) was documented in a study of shared clonotypes between healthy human individuals. The naive CD8 population came from CD45RO-negative cells selected for CCR7, without terminally differentiated effector memory CD45RA+ cells. The V end was cut by 6 bases, the J end by 1 base, with 6 bases between. The CDR3 totals 12 residues. Germline assignment: CDR1 MNHNY and CDR2 SVGAGI (reference sequence). Using immunoSEQ multiplex PCR, the repertoire was profiled, and TCRdb retains in-frame clones only, with some absent. The top ten hold 1% to 1.5% of the sample, which has 1.5 million to 2.5 million clones, over 85% seen once. This clone was counted a single time.

The TCR originated in a man between 18 and 29 years old in good health. Material for sequencing was naive CD8+ T cells sorted from blood. The chain couples TRBV6-6 to TRBJ1-1, with D unresolved. This chain's CDR3 is CASSQANTEAFF. Written as DNA, the CDR3 is TGTGCCAGCAGCCAGGCGAACACTGAAGCTTTCTTT.